The 8 T cell receptor beta chains presented below share a single source sample, sequenced in a study of blood T cell repertoires in COVID-19. The method was immunoSEQ multiplex PCR; TCRdb's version includes in-frame clones alone and lacks a portion of them. The sample lists 350,000 to 450,000 clones, 80% to 90% occurring once. Sequencing used PBMCs or T cells enriched from blood (not recorded which). These receptors were obtained from a man in his thirties or forties who had recovered from COVID-19.

The chain uses TRBV7-8 and TRBJ2-7; TRBD1 is a possible D gene (5 bases). V shed 2 bases and J shed 3 bases, with 14 bases lying between them. The CDR3 loop spans 15 amino acids. Per the germline V gene, CDR1 is SGHVS and CDR2 is FQNEAQ. CDR3 protein: CASSLTVQGIYEQYF. For the CDR3, the DNA is TGTGCCAGCAGCTTAACAGTCCAGGGCATCTACGAGCAGTACTTC.

The chain's CDR3 is CASSALQGWTEAFF. CDR3 nucleotides: TGTGCCAGCAGTGCACTACAGGGATGGACTGAAGCTTTCTTT. The chain couples TRBV28 to TRBJ1-1, with D perhaps TRBD1 (6 bases). CDR3 length equals 14 residues. The V and J ends lost 5 bases and 5 bases respectively, with 15 bases between them. The germline gives CDR1 MDHEN, CDR2 SYDVKM.

The CDR3 reads CASSQPGGPQHF. CDR3 DNA sequence: TGCGCCAGCAGCCAACCAGGAGGCCCCCAGCATTTT. The V and J genes are TRBV4-1 and TRBJ1-5; unclear D gene. Trimming took off 2 bases at V and 10 bases at J, with 9 bases between the two ends. Germline V CDR1 and CDR2: MGHRA, YSYEKL. This CDR3 region has 12 residues.

The V and J genes are TRBV29-1 and TRBJ1-5; D uncertain. This CDR3 region has 12 residues. V was clipped by 7 bases and J by 5 bases, with 12 bases between them. Germline loops: CDR1 SQVTM, CDR2 ANQGSEA. The CDR3 spells CSAGARDQPQHF. Written as DNA, the CDR3 is TGCAGCGCAGGAGCCCGGGATCAGCCCCAGCATTTT. Drawing the rest from reference TRBV29-1 and TRBJ1-5, the complete variable domain is SAVISQKPSRDICQRGTSLTIQCQVDSQVTMMFWYRQQPGQSLTLIATANQGSEATYESGFVIDKFPISRPNLTFSTLTVSNMSPEDSSIYLCSAGARDQPQHFGDGTRLSIL.

The gene calls are TRBV27 and TRBJ2-7; D is possibly TRBD1 (5 bases). This CDR3 contains 15 residues. Trimming left V 1 base short and J 0 bases short, with 10 bases between. The germline V gene encodes CDR1 MNHEY and CDR2 SMNVEV (reference sequence). CDR3 sequence reads: CASSLWGDDSYEQYF. CDR3 coding DNA: TGTGCCAGCAGTTTATGGGGCGATGACTCCTACGAGCAGTACTTC.

J is TRBJ2-2 and V is TRBV14; D gene uncertain. Germline CDR1 is SGHDN and CDR2 is FVKESK. This CDR3 comprises 15 residues. Trimming stripped 0 bases from V and 1 base from J, with 6 bases between. As DNA, the CDR3 is TGTGCCAGCAGCCAAGATCTACGGAACACCGGGGAGCTGTTTTTT. Amino acid sequence: CASSQDLRNTGELFF.

There are a few counts of this clone. V is TRBV7-9 and J is TRBJ2-7; 12 bases align to TRBD1. Germline values: CDR1 SEHNR, CDR2 FQNEAQ (reference sequence). The CDR3 has 15 residues. The V gene end was trimmed by 3 bases and the J gene end by 5 bases; junction bases not matched to a gene: 5. The CDR3 region is CASSLLGQGADEQYF. In DNA, the CDR3 is TGTGCCAGCAGCTTGCTGGGACAGGGGGCGGACGAGCAGTACTTC.

This clone was found many times. CDR3 amino acids: CASSQAGWDTEAFF. DNA for the CDR3: TGTGCCAGCAGCCAAGCAGGGTGGGATACTGAAGCTTTCTTT. The chain links TRBV3-1 (or the pseudogene TRBV3-2) to TRBJ1-1; maybe TRBD1 (5 bases). The CDR3 is 14 residues long. Looked up from germline, CDR1 is LGHDT and CDR2 is YNNKEL (reference sequence). The V and J ends lost 1 base and 5 bases respectively, with 11 bases between them.